This TCR beta chain originates from a study of a mutant IDH1 vaccine in newly diagnosed glioma. Overall study results and limits: Changes to the top peripheral T cell clonotypes appeared unrelated to pseudoprogression.

Comment on this clone: The antigen remains undetermined.

Specified time point: week 47, end of study. Every single dose of the vaccine, 300 ug of mutant IDH1 20-mer peptide, came with topical imiquimod. The assay was immunoSEQ multiplex PCR, and TCRdb's table has in-frame clones only and misses some. The sample holds 35,000 to 40,000 clones, 65% to 80% seen once. The sample here was PBMCs, taken from a glioma patient whose treatment included an IDH1 peptide vaccine. The sequence was collected from a man aged 35 to 55 with glioma.

Here the CDR3 DNA reads TGTGCCAGCAGTGAACAACCAACCTCCTACGAGCAGTACTTC. Amino acids: CASSEQPTSYEQYF. The chain uses TRBV2 and TRBJ2-5; no reliable D call. The J call is doubtful: the DNA matches TRBJ2-7 better. The CDR3 length is 14 residues. CDR1 SNHLY and CDR2 FYNNEI come from the germline V gene.